Listed below are T cell receptor beta chains from one sample, sequenced in a study of glioma-infiltrating T cells. Via MiXCR, TCRdb re-called the multiplex PCR reads, giving one row per CDR3 protein. The data show 300,000 to 400,000 distinct CDR3 sequences, roughly two fifths seen once. The sequencing sample was made of glioma tissue, nonneoplastic brain tissue, or PBMCs (not recorded which). These TCRs come from a human donor with low-grade glioma or glioblastoma, undergoing nonglioma brain surgery, or in good health (not recorded which). Both conserved end residues are part of each CDR3. A D gene is named only where the DNA matches it firmly. Expanded clones get a size class; other rows say once, few or many, or leave the size out.

size	V	J	D	DNA	CDR3
many	TRBV27	TRBJ2-3	.	TGTGCCAGCAGTTCAACCACAGATACGCAGTATTTT	CASSSTTDTQYF
.	TRBV6-5	TRBJ1-4	.	TGTGCCAGCAGTTTTGGGGGGGATGAAAAACTGTTTTTT	CASSFGGDEKLFF
.	TRBV6-2/TRBV6-3	TRBJ2-3	TRBD2	TGTGCCAGCACCCCGGGAGGGCCCAGAGATACGCAGTATTTT	CASTPGGPRDTQYF
.	TRBV6-2/TRBV6-3	TRBJ1-1	.	TGTGCCAGCACCGACGCCACTGGAGCTTTCTTT	CASTDATGAFF
.	TRBV12-3/TRBV12-4	TRBJ2-7	.	TGTGCCAGCAGTCACGAACAGGGCCCTTACGAGCAGTACTTC	CASSHEQGPYEQYF
.	TRBV28	TRBJ2-1	TRBD2	TGTGCCAGCAGTTTATACCGGCCCCGGGTAGCGGGGGACGAGCAGTTCTTC	CASSLYRPRVAGDEQFF
.	TRBV27	TRBJ2-3	.	TGTGCCAGCTCGACCTTTGAAAGGTTACGCACAGATACGCAGTATTTT	CASSTFERLRTDTQYF
many	TRBV28	TRBJ2-7	.	TGTGCCAGCAGCACTCCGACTAGGGGGGCCAACGAGCAGTACTTC	CASSTPTRGANEQYF
.	TRBV20-1	TRBJ2-7	TRBD1	TGCAGTGCTAGGGGCTCGACAGGGGAACTACGGCAGTACTTC	CSARGSTGELRQYF
.	TRBV19	TRBJ2-5	.	TGTGCCAGTATGGACGGAAACCAAGAGACCCAGTACTTC	CASMDGNQETQYF
few	TRBV4-2	TRBJ2-1	.	TGTGCCAGCAGCCAAGATCCCTTCGACAATGAGCAGTTCTTC	CASSQDPFDNEQFF
.	TRBV10-3	TRBJ1-1	TRBD1	TGTGCCATCAGAGGGGACAGGGCGAACACTGAAGCTTTCTTT	CAIRGDRANTEAFF
.	TRBV6-2/TRBV6-3	TRBJ2-6	.	TGTGCCTGCAGTTACCCAGGACAGACCTGGGCCAACGTCCTGACTTTC	CACSYPGQTWANVLTF
.	TRBV3-1	TRBJ2-5	.	TGTGCCAGCAGCCAAGCGCATAGGGTAGGAGAGACCCAGTACTTC	CASSQAHRVGETQYF
.	TRBV15	TRBJ2-1	.	TGTGCCACCAGCACACGAACAGGGCCCCCCTACAATGAGCAGTTCTTC	CATSTRTGPPYNEQFF
many	TRBV6-2/TRBV6-3	TRBJ2-7	TRBD2	TGTGCCAGCGGGACTAGTCGATCCTACGAGCAGTACTTC	CASGTSRSYEQYF
once	TRBV6-1	TRBJ2-7	.	TGTGCCAGCAGGGGTTCCAGGGGCTCCTACGAGCAGTACTTC	CASRGSRGSYEQYF
.	TRBV6-5	TRBJ1-6	.	TGTGCCAGCCGGGGCTGGAATAATAATTCACCCCTCCACTTT	CASRGWNNNSPLHF
.	TRBV4-1	TRBJ2-7	TRBD2	TGCGCCAGCAGCCGCCCGACTAGCGGGAGAGACTACGAGCAGTACTTC	CASSRPTSGRDYEQYF
few	TRBV20-1	TRBJ1-2	.	TGCAGTGCTATGAGGCAGGGCTGGGGCTACACCTTC	CSAMRQGWGYTF
.	TRBV6-9	TRBJ2-7	.	TGTGACAGCAGTTCTGAACGGGCCTACGAGCAGTACTTC	CDSSSERAYEQYF
.	TRBV19	TRBJ1-2	.	TGTGCCAGTAGTACGGGACGTGTGTCCGGCTACACCTTC	CASSTGRVSGYTF
.	TRBV7-2	TRBJ2-3	TRBD1	TGTGCCAGCAGGGACCCCCGGTACGACAGGGGGGAGTTGCCGTTCTTC	CASRDPRYDRGELPFF
few	TRBV5-4	TRBJ2-1	TRBD2	TGTGCCAGCAGCTTCATTAGCGGGTACTCCTACAATGAGCAGTTCTTC	CASSFISGYSYNEQFF
.	TRBV7-6	TRBJ2-1	TRBD2	TGTGCCAGCAGCTCCCAAGGGGAGTCTAGCGGGAGCTTTAATGAGCAGTTCTTC	CASSSQGESSGSFNEQFF
many	TRBV20-1	TRBJ2-1	TRBD2	TGCAGTTCCTCAGGGGGGACTAGCGGCTACAATGAGCAGTTCTTC	CSSSGGTSGYNEQFF
many	TRBV20-1	TRBJ1-5	TRBD1	TGCAGTGCCATGACAGGGTATAGTCAGCCCCAGCATTTT	CSAMTGYSQPQHF
many	TRBV24-1	TRBJ2-3	.	TGTGCCACCAGTGATTCTAATACGCAGTATTTT	CATSDSNTQYF
.	TRBV20-1	TRBJ2-7	.	TGCAGTGCTAGAGGTGACGGGGCGGTGCAGTACTTC	CSARGDGAVQYF
few	TRBV6-1	TRBJ2-3	TRBD2	TGTGCCAGCAGTGGCGCGGGAGACCTCACAGATACGCAGTATTTT	CASSGAGDLTDTQYF
.	TRBV7-2	TRBJ1-4	.	TGTGCCAGCAGTTCGTATATGGGGGTTGGGGAAAAACTGTTTTTT	CASSSYMGVGEKLFF
.	TRBV6-1	TRBJ2-6	TRBD2	TGTGCCAGCAGCAGATTACTCGGGACTAGCGGTCCCTGGGGGGCCAACGTAATGACTTTC	CASSRLLGTSGPWGANVMTF
.	TRBV20-1	TRBJ1-5	TRBD1	TGCAGTGCTAGAGATCCCGAGACAGGGAATCAGCCCCAGCATTTT	CSARDPETGNQPQHF
many	TRBV6-1	TRBJ2-1	.	TGTGCCAGCAGTGAACGGGGCCCACTCTCCTACAATGAGCAGTTCTTC	CASSERGPLSYNEQFF
many	TRBV6-1	TRBJ2-1	.	TGTGCCAGCAGTTCCGACTGGTACAATGAGCAGTTCTTC	CASSSDWYNEQFF
few	TRBV7-3	TRBJ2-1	TRBD2	TGTGCCAGCAGCTTTCGACTAGCGGGGTACAATGAGCAGTTCTTC	CASSFRLAGYNEQFF
few	TRBV28	TRBJ1-1	.	TGTGCCAGCAAAACCACAGGGAACACTGAAGCTTTCTTT	CASKTTGNTEAFF
.	TRBV7-8	TRBJ2-1	.	TGTGCCAGCAGCCCGTTGTCGGGGGCCCCCGAGACCCAGTTCTTC	CASSPLSGAPETQFF
.	TRBV3-1	TRBJ1-3	TRBD1	TGTGCCAGCAGCCGACTGACAGGGGCGTTCGGTGACACCATATATTTT	CASSRLTGAFGDTIYF
.	TRBV4-1	TRBJ2-5	TRBD2	TGCGCCAGCAGCCGTGGACTAGCGGGAGTAGAGACCCAGTACTTC	CASSRGLAGVETQYF
.	TRBV10-2	TRBJ2-1	.	TGCGCCAGCAGTCCAGGAAGCTCCTACAATGAGCAGTTCTTC	CASSPGSSYNEQFF
.	TRBV25-1	TRBJ2-7	TRBD2	TGTGCCAGCAGTGGATTAGCGGGAGCCCACGAGCAGTACTTC	CASSGLAGAHEQYF
.	TRBV27	TRBJ1-5	.	TGTGCCAGCAGTTTATTGGGGGGATCGGGTCAGCCCCAGCATTTT	CASSLLGGSGQPQHF
many	TRBV20-1	TRBJ2-1	TRBD2	TGCAGTGCTAGAGGGCGGGAGCACTACAATGAGCAGTTCTTC	CSARGREHYNEQFF
.	TRBV12-3/TRBV12-4	TRBJ2-1	.	TGTGCCAGCAGTTTAGACAGTGGTAATGAGCAGTTCTTC	CASSLDSGNEQFF
many	TRBV28	TRBJ1-2	.	TGTGCCAGCAGCCCTTACCGAACCCTGGCCAACTATGGCTACACCTTC	CASSPYRTLANYGYTF
few	TRBV7-9	TRBJ2-5	.	TGTGCCAGCAGCTTACCTTTACAAGAGACCCAGTACTTC	CASSLPLQETQYF
.	TRBV3-1	TRBJ2-5	TRBD2	TGTGCCAGCAGCTCGGTAGCGGGAGTCGGGAAAACCCAGTACTTC	CASSSVAGVGKTQYF